This T cell receptor beta chain originates from a study of blood T cells in healthy people across ages. The CDR3 covers 14 residues. In germline, CDR1 is DFQATT, CDR2 SNEGSKA (reference sequence). V dropped 6 bases and J dropped 1; count of bases not matched to a gene: 9. PCR was performed a second time for about 6 to 11 cycles using a sample-barcoded 5' primer and a J-beta primer mix. MiXCR, run by TCRdb on the 5' RACE reads, gives a single entry per CDR3 protein. In the table there are over 500,000 distinct CDR3 sequences, approximately 26% of which are singletons. This clonotype came up a few times. The same specimen was also included in a second study, on T cells of mothers and their children. That work states: The TCR beta CDR3 read count exceeded 9.5 million for each mother and was several million for each child.

The source of this sequence is a boy aged 2 to 10 in good health. This chain links TRBV20-1 with TRBJ2-7; 7 nucleotides match TRBD1. Sequencing input: blood. Written as DNA, the CDR3 is TGCAGTGCGTCGACAGGGCCCTTATCCTACGAGCAGTACTTC. This sequence encodes CSASTGPLSYEQYF.